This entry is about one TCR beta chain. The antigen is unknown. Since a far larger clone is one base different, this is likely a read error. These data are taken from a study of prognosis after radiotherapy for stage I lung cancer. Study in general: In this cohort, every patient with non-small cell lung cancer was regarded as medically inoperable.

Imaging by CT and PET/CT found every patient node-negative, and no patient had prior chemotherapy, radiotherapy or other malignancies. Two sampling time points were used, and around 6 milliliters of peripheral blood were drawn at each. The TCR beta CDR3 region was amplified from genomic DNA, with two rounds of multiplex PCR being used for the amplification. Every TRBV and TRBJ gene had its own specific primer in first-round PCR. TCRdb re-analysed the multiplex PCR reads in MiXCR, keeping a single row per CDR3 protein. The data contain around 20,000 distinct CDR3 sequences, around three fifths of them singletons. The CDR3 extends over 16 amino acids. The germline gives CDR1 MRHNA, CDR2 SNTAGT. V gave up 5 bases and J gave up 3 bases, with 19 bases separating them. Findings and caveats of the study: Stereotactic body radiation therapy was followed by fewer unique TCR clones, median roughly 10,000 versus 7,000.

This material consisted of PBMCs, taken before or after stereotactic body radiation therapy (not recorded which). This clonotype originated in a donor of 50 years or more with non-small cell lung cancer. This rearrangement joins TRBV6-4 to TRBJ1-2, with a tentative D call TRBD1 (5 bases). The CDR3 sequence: CASSYPPGRVDYGYTF. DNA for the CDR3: TGTGCCAGCAGTTACCCCCCGGGACGGGTAGACTATGGCTACACCTTC.